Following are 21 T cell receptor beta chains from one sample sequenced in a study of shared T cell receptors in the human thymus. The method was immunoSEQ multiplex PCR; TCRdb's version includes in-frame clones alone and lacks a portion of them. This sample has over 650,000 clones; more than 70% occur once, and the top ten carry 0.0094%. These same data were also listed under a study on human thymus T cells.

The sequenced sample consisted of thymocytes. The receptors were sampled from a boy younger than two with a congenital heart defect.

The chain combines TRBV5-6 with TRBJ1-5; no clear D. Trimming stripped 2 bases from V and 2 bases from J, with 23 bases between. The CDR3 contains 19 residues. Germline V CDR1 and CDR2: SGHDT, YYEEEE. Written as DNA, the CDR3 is TGTGCCAGCAGCTTAAAAGGCCGGGTCCCCACAATCGGCAATCAGCCCCAGCATTTT. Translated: CASSLKGRVPTIGNQPQHF.

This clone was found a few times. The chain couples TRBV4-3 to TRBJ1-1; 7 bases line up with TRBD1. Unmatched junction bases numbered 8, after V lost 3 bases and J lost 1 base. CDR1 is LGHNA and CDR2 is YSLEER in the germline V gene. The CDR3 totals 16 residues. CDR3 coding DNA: TGCGCCAGCAGCCAGGCCCGGGGACAGAGGAACACTGAAGCTTTCTTT. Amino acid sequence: CASSQARGQRNTEAFF.

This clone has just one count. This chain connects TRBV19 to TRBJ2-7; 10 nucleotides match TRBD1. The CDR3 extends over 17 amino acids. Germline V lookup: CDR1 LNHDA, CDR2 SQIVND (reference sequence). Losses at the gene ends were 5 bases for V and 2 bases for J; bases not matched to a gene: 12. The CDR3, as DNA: TGTGCCAGTAGTGAATTAGCCACCGGGACAGGGGCCTACGAGCAGTACTTC. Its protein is CASSELATGTGAYEQYF.

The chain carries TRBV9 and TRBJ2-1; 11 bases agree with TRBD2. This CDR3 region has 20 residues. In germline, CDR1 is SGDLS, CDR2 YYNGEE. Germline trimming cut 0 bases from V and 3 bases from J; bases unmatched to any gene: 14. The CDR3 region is CASSVGPVAGGYEGYNEQFF. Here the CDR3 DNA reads TGTGCCAGCAGCGTAGGGCCGGTAGCGGGGGGGTATGAAGGCTACAATGAGCAGTTCTTC.

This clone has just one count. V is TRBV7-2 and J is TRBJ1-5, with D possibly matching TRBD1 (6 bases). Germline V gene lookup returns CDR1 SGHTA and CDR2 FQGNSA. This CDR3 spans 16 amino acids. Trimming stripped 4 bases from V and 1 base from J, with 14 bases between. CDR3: CASSSNQGRSNQPQHF. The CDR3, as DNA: TGTGCCAGCAGCTCAAACCAGGGGAGAAGCAATCAGCCCCAGCATTTT.

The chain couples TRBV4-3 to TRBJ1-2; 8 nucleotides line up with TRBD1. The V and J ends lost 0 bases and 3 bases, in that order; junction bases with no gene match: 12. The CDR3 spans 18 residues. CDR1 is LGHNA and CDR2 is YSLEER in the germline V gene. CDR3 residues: CASSQDNGGVTGDYGYTF. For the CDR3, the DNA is TGCGCCAGCAGCCAAGATAACGGTGGAGTGACAGGGGACTATGGCTACACCTTC.

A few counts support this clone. The CDR3 nucleotides are TGCGCCAGCAGTCAAATTAGGGACAGGACATATTACGAGCAGTACTTC. This gives the protein CASSQIRDRTYYEQYF. The chain employs TRBV23-1 and TRBJ2-7; 8 positions match TRBD1. TRBV23-1 is reported as an ORF; its role is uncertain. CDR3 length: 16 residues. V shed 2 bases, J shed 4 bases, and the junction held 10 bases outside the gene matches.

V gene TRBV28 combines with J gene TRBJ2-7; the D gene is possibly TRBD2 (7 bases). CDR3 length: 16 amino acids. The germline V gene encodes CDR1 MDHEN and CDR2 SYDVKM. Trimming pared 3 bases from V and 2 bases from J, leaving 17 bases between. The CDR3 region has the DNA TGTGCCAGCAGTTTCCCCCTGGCGGGGGCGGCCTACGAGCAGTACTTC. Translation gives CASSFPLAGAAYEQYF.

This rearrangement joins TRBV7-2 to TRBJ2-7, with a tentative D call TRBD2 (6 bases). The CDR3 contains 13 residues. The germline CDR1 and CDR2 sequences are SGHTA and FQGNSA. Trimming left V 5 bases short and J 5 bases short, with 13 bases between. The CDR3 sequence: CASSPGGPDEQYF. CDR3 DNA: TGTGCCAGCAGCCCCGGGGGTCCCGACGAGCAGTACTTC.

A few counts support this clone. The CDR3 reads CASSLAEGQGWPFF. The CDR3 DNA sequence: TGTGCCAGCAGCTTGGCCGAGGGTCAGGGGTGGCCTTTCTTT. V usage is TRBV5-8 and J usage is TRBJ1-1, with D possibly TRBD1 on 6 matching bases. The V end was cut by 0 bases, the J end by 12 bases, with 18 bases between. Germline V gene data show CDR1 as SGHTS and CDR2 as YDEGEE. CDR3 size: 14 residues. Using reference TRBV5-8 and TRBJ1-1 for the parts outside the CDR3, the full variable domain is EAGVTQSPTHLIKTRGQQATLRCSPISGHTSVYWYQQALGLGLQFLLWYDEGEERNRGNFPPRFSGRQFPNYSSELNVNALELEDSALYLCASSLAEGQGWPFFGQGTRLTVV.

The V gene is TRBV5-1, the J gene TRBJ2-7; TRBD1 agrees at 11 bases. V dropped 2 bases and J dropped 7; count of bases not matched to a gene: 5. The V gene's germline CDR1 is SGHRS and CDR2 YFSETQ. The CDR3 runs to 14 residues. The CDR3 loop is CASSFGQGAVEQYF. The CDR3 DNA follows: TGCGCCAGCAGCTTTGGACAGGGGGCTGTAGAGCAGTACTTC.

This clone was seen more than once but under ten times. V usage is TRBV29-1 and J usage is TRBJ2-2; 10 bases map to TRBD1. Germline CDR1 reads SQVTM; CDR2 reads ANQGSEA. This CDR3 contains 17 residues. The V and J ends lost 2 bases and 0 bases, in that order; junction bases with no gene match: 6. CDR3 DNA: TGCAGCGTTGAAAGCCCAGACAGGGGGCCGAACACCGGGGAGCTGTTTTTT. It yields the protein CSVESPDRGPNTGELFF.

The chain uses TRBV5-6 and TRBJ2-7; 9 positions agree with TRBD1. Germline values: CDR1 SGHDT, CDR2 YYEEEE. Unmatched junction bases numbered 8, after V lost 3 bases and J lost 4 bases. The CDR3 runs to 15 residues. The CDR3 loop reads CASSYTGTGLYEQYF. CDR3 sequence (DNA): TGTGCCAGCAGCTACACCGGGACAGGGTTGTACGAGCAGTACTTC.

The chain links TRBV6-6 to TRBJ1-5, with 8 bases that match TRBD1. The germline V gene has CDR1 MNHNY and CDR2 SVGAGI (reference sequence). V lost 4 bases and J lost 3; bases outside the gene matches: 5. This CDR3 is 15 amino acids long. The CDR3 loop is CASSWKGQVNQPQHF. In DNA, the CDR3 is TGTGCCAGCAGTTGGAAGGGACAGGTCAATCAGCCCCAGCATTTT.

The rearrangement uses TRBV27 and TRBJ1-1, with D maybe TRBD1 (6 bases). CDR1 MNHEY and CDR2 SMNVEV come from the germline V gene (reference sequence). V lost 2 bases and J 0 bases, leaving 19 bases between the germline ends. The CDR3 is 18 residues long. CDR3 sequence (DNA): TGTGCCAGCAGTTTAATTGGGGGCAGGGGCCCAATGAACACTGAAGCTTTCTTT. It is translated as CASSLIGGRGPMNTEAFF.

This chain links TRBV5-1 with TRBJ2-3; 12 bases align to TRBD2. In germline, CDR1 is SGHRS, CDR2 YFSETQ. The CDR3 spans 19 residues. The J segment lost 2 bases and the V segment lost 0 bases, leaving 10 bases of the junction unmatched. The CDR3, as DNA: TGCGCCAGCAGCTTGGGTCTAGCGGGGGGGCCGGACGTCACAGATACGCAGTATTTT. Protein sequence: CASSLGLAGGPDVTDTQYF.

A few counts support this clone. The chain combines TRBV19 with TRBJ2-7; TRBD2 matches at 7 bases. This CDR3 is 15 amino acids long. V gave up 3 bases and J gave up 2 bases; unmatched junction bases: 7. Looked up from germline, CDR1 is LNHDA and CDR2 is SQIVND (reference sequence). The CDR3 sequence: CASSMPSGSTYEQYF. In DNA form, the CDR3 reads TGTGCCAGTAGTATGCCTAGCGGTAGTACCTACGAGCAGTACTTC.

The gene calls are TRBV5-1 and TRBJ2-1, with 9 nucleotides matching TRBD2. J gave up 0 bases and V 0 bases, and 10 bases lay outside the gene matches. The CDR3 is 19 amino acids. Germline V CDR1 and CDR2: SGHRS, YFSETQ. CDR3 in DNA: TGCGCCAGCAGCTTGGAGTACAGCGGGGGGACTCTCTCCTACAATGAGCAGTTCTTC. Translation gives CASSLEYSGGTLSYNEQFF.

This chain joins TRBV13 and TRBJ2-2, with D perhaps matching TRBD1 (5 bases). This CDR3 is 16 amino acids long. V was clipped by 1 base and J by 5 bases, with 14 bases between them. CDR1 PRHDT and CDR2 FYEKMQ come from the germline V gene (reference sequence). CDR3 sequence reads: CASSLERGLLTGELFF. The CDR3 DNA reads TGTGCCAGCAGCTTAGAAAGGGGTTTATTGACCGGGGAGCTGTTTTTT. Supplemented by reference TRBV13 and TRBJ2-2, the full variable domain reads AAGVIQSPRHLIKEKRETATLKCYPIPRHDTVYWYQQGPGQDPQFLISFYEKMQSDKGSIPDRFSAQQFSDYHSELNMSSLELGDSALYFCASSLERGLLTGELFFGEGSRLTVL.

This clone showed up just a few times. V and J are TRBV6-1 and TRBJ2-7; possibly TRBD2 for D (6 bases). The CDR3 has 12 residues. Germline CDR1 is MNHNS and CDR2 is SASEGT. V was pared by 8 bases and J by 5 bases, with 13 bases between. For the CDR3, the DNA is TGTGCCAGCTCAGTACGGGGGAACGAGCAGTACTTC. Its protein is CASSVRGNEQYF.

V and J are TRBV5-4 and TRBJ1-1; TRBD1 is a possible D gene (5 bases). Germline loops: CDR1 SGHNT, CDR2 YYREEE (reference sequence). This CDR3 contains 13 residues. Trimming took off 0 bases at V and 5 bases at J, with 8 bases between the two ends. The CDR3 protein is CASSLAKGTEAFF. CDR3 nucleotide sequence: TGTGCCAGCAGCTTGGCAAAGGGGACTGAAGCTTTCTTT.